The 15 T cell receptor beta chains below all came from one sample that was sequenced in a study of blood T cell repertoires in COVID-19. Generated by immunoSEQ multiplex PCR, the TCRdb table keeps only in-frame clones and is missing some. The sample carries 150,000 to 200,000 clones, around four fifths recorded once. Sequenced sample: peripheral blood. The receptors here all came from a woman in her seventies with COVID-19, enrolled during active disease.

This sequence joins TRBV9 and TRBJ2-7; D is perhaps TRBD2 (5 bases). The CDR3 is made up of 14 amino acids. Germline values: CDR1 SGDLS, CDR2 YYNGEE. Trimming cost V 0 bases and J 0 bases, with 7 bases left between them. The CDR3 DNA is TGTGCCAGCAGCGTAGCACTAGTCTCCTACGAGCAGTACTTC. Protein product: CASSVALVSYEQYF.

The rearrangement joins TRBV30 to TRBJ2-5, with 9 bases aligning to TRBD2. The CDR3 consists of 14 residues. CDR1 and CDR2 from the germline V gene are GTSNPN and SVGIG (reference sequence). Germline trimming cut 0 bases from V and 5 bases from J; bases unmatched to any gene: 4. CDR3 residues: CAWSVLRGGETQYF. In DNA form, the CDR3 reads TGTGCCTGGAGTGTACTGCGGGGGGGGGAGACCCAGTACTTC.

This clone was seen only once. This chain connects TRBV4-3 to TRBJ1-2; TRBD1 might be the D (6 bases). V was shortened by 0 bases and J by 4 bases, with 15 bases between the two germline ends. This CDR3 is built from 16 residues. CDR1 is LGHNA, CDR2 YSLEER, per germline. The DNA for the CDR3 is TGCGCCAGCAGCCAAGATCTTGGCGCAGGGGTCTATGGCTACACCTTC. Translated: CASSQDLGAGVYGYTF.

The V gene is TRBV7-2, the J gene TRBJ2-3, with D hard to call. Trimming cost V 5 bases and J 6 bases, with 9 bases left between them. The CDR3 loop spans 12 amino acids. Germline lookup yields CDR1 SGHTA and CDR2 FQGNSA. This CDR3 is CASSPRPDTQYF. For the CDR3, the DNA is TGTGCCAGCAGCCCCCGTCCGGATACGCAGTATTTT.

The chain links TRBV29-1 to TRBJ2-6; D is perhaps TRBD2 (5 bases). Germline V CDR1 and CDR2: SQVTM, ANQGSEA. V gave up 5 bases and J gave up 0 bases, with 14 bases separating them. The CDR3 extends over 16 amino acids. The CDR3 nucleotides read TGCAGCGTTAACGACGGGAAGAGCTCTGGGGCCAACGTCCTGACTTTC. Translation: CSVNDGKSSGANVLTF.

The chain combines TRBV6-4 with TRBJ2-1; D unclear. The V and J ends lost 6 bases and 9 bases respectively, with 9 bases between them. CDR1 and CDR2 from the germline V gene are MRHNA and SNTAGT. The CDR3 runs 11 residues. In nucleotides, the CDR3 is TGTGCCAGCAGCAGACTTACTGAGCAGTTCTTC. Protein product: CASSRLTEQFF.

The V call is TRBV11-2, the J call TRBJ1-1, with 7 bases that match TRBD1. The trim removed 4 bases at V and 5 bases at J, leaving 10 bases unmatched. The CDR3 contains 15 residues. Germline V gives CDR1 SGHAT, CDR2 FQNNGV. This CDR3 reads CASSSLRQGGTEAFF. CDR3 nucleotide sequence: TGTGCCAGCAGCTCCTTACGACAGGGCGGAACTGAAGCTTTCTTT.

V usage is TRBV9 and J usage is TRBJ1-5; perhaps TRBD1 as D (5 bases). CDR1 and CDR2 from the germline V gene are SGDLS and YYNGEE. Trimming pared 0 bases from V and 7 bases from J, leaving 11 bases between. The CDR3 contains 14 residues. The CDR3 protein is CASSVAQAGQPQHF. DNA for the CDR3: TGTGCCAGCAGCGTAGCACAGGCGGGACAGCCCCAGCATTTT.

This chain uses TRBV7-8 with TRBJ2-5; 7 nucleotides agree with TRBD1. The V gene end was trimmed by 0 bases and the J gene end by 2 bases; junction bases not matched to a gene: 3. This CDR3 comprises 15 residues. Germline V lookup: CDR1 SGHVS, CDR2 FQNEAQ. DNA for the CDR3: TGTGCCAGCAGCTTAGCGAGGGGGCCTCAAGAGACCCAGTACTTC. Protein sequence: CASSLARGPQETQYF.

The chain uses TRBV18 and TRBJ2-7; D possibly corresponds to TRBD1 (6 bases). Germline CDR1 is KGHSH and CDR2 is LQKENI. Between the trimmed V and J ends, which lost 2 bases and 6 bases, there was a span of 17 bases. The CDR3 totals 15 residues. CDR3 nucleotides: TGTGCCAGCTCACCATCGGCAGGGACACGCTCCGAGCAGTACTTC. It yields the protein CASSPSAGTRSEQYF.

This clone appeared once. The V gene is TRBV18, the J gene TRBJ2-3; D might be TRBD1 (5 bases). CDR3 size: 14 residues. With 3 bases removed from V and 2 bases from J, the gap between germline ends came to 9 bases. Germline V gene data show CDR1 as KGHSH and CDR2 as LQKENI. The CDR3 DNA follows: TGTGCCAGCTCACCGGGGCAGACCACAGATACGCAGTATTTT. Protein: CASSPGQTTDTQYF.

V and J are TRBV3-1 (or the pseudogene TRBV3-2) and TRBJ2-5; D gene ambiguous. Trimming removed 0 bases at V and 5 bases at J, with 4 bases between. The CDR3 consists of 12 residues. The V gene's germline CDR1 is LGHDT and CDR2 YNNKEL (reference sequence). This CDR3 is CASSQERETQYF. The CDR3 DNA follows: TGTGCCAGCAGCCAAGAACGGGAGACCCAGTACTTC.

The genes are TRBV3-1 (or the pseudogene TRBV3-2) and TRBJ2-3; unclear D gene. V lost 4 bases and J 2 bases, leaving 4 bases between the germline ends. Germline V lookup: CDR1 LGHDT, CDR2 YNNKEL (reference sequence). This CDR3 spans 12 amino acids. CDR3 coding DNA: TGTGCCAGCAGCCCCTCCACAGATACGCAGTATTTT. Translated, it gives CASSPSTDTQYF.

V usage is TRBV10-3 and J usage is TRBJ1-5; 7 nucleotides align to TRBD1. The V and J ends lost 8 bases and 5 bases, in that order; junction bases with no gene match: 9. The germline V gene encodes CDR1 ENHRY and CDR2 SYGVKD. This CDR3 contains 14 residues. In nucleotides, the CDR3 is TGTGCCATCGGCGCTAGAACAGGGGATCAGCCCCAGCATTTT. Amino acid sequence: CAIGARTGDQPQHF.

The chain links TRBV6-5 to TRBJ2-2; TRBD1 agrees at 12 bases. J was trimmed by 5 bases and V by 8 bases; bases with no gene match: 6. Germline CDR1 and CDR2: MNHEY and SVGAGI. This CDR3 has 15 residues. CDR3 nucleotide sequence: TGTGCCAGCCGGGGGGACAGGGGGCCGACCGGGGAGCTGTTTTTT. Translation: CASRGDRGPTGELFF.